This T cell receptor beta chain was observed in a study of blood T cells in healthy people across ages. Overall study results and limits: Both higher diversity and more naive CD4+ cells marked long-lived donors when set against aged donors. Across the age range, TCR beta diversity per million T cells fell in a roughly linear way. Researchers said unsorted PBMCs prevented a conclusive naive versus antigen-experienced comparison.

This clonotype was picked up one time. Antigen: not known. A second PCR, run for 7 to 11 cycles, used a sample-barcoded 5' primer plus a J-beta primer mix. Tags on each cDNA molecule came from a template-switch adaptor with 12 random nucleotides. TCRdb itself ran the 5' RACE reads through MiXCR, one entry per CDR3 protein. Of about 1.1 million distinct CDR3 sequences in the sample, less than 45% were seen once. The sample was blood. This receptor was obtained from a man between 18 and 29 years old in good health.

The CDR3 loop is CASSSVRGNQPQHF. CDR3 DNA: TGTGCCAGCAGTTCCGTGAGAGGCAATCAGCCCCAGCATTTT. The rearrangement joins TRBV27 to TRBJ1-5; D gene unclear. Trimming took off 4 bases at V and 2 bases at J, with 9 bases between the two ends. The CDR3 loop spans 14 amino acids. Germline CDR1 and CDR2: MNHEY and SMNVEV (reference sequence).